This is a list of T cell receptor beta chains from one sample in a study of Graves' ophthalmopathy and Graves' hyperthyroidism. TCRdb itself ran the multiplex PCR reads through MiXCR, one entry per CDR3 protein. The sample includes hundreds of thousands of distinct CDR3 sequences, roughly 21% of them seen just once. Sequencing input: peripheral blood. Receptor source: a woman aged 18 to 35 with stable Graves' hyperthyroidism. Both conserved end residues are part of each CDR3. The D gene is left open where the match is weak. Expanded clones are given a class, and other clones once, few, many or no size at all.

j_call: TRBJ2-2
cdr3_length: 18
d_call: NA
v_call: TRBV12-3/TRBV12-4
clone_size: many
cdr3_nt: TGTGCCAGCAGTTTAGGGTGGGGAAAGGGGTCGGGGACCGGGGAGCTGTTTTTT
cdr3_aa: CASSLGWGKGSGTGELFF

j_call: TRBJ2-4
cdr3_length: 16
d_call: TRBD2
v_call: TRBV12-3/TRBV12-4
clone_size: many
cdr3_nt: TGTGCCAGCAGTTTCGGGACTAGCGCCCTCAAAAACATTAAGTACTTC
cdr3_aa: CASSFGTSALKNIKYF

j_call: TRBJ2-5
cdr3_length: 14
d_call: NA
v_call: TRBV2
clone_size: many
cdr3_nt: TGTGCCAGCAGTGAGACTAGAGGCCCTGTGACCCAGTACTTC
cdr3_aa: CASSETRGPVTQYF

j_call: TRBJ2-5
cdr3_length: 15
d_call: NA
v_call: TRBV7-8
clone_size: many
cdr3_nt: TGTGCCAGCAGCTTGCGGGCAGGGGTGCAAGAGACCCAGTACTTC
cdr3_aa: CASSLRAGVQETQYF

j_call: TRBJ2-7
cdr3_length: 13
d_call: NA
v_call: TRBV20-1
clone_size: many
cdr3_nt: TGCAGTGCTAGAGCGGGCCCCTACTACGAGCAGTACTTC
cdr3_aa: CSARAGPYYEQYF

j_call: TRBJ1-2
cdr3_length: 14
d_call: NA
v_call: TRBV7-9
clone_size: many
cdr3_nt: TGTGCCAGCAGCTTCAAGGTTTCGGACTATGGCTACACCTTC
cdr3_aa: CASSFKVSDYGYTF

j_call: TRBJ2-7
cdr3_length: 15
d_call: TRBD1
v_call: TRBV6-5
clone_size: NA
cdr3_nt: TGTGCCAGCAGTTTCCGGGACAGGGCAGTTTACGAGCAGTACTTC
cdr3_aa: CASSFRDRAVYEQYF

j_call: TRBJ1-1
cdr3_length: 15
d_call: TRBD1
v_call: TRBV6-1
clone_size: many
cdr3_nt: TGTGCCAGCAGTGTAGGACAGGGCTGGGAGGGTGAAGCTTTCTTT
cdr3_aa: CASSVGQGWEGEAFF

j_call: TRBJ1-3
cdr3_length: 15
d_call: NA
v_call: TRBV12-3/TRBV12-4
clone_size: many
cdr3_nt: TGTGCCAGCAGTTTAGACAGGGCGACTGGAAACACCATATATTTT
cdr3_aa: CASSLDRATGNTIYF

j_call: TRBJ1-2
cdr3_length: 17
d_call: TRBD1
v_call: TRBV6-2/TRBV6-3
clone_size: many
cdr3_nt: TGTGCCAGCAGTTACCTCCCGGACAGGAGGCTAAACTATGGCTACACCTTC
cdr3_aa: CASSYLPDRRLNYGYTF

j_call: TRBJ2-7
cdr3_length: 14
d_call: TRBD2
v_call: TRBV4-2
clone_size: many
cdr3_nt: TGTGCCAGCGGGTGGGCTAGCGGGAAGTACGAGCAGTACTTC
cdr3_aa: CASGWASGKYEQYF

j_call: TRBJ2-7
cdr3_length: 18
d_call: NA
v_call: TRBV20-1
clone_size: many
cdr3_nt: TGCAGTGCTAGAGATCAGAGATCGGGGCAGACTAGCTCCTACGAGCAGTACTTC
cdr3_aa: CSARDQRSGQTSSYEQYF

j_call: TRBJ1-2
cdr3_length: 13
d_call: NA
v_call: TRBV6-1
clone_size: NA
cdr3_nt: TGTGCCAGCAGCATCGGGACATACGATGGCTACACCTTC
cdr3_aa: CASSIGTYDGYTF

j_call: TRBJ1-2
cdr3_length: 14
d_call: NA
v_call: TRBV7-8
clone_size: NA
cdr3_nt: TGTGCCAGCAGCTTGCCGGGACCCAACTATGGCTACACCTTC
cdr3_aa: CASSLPGPNYGYTF

j_call: TRBJ1-1
cdr3_length: 13
d_call: NA
v_call: TRBV20-1
clone_size: NA
cdr3_nt: TGCAGTGCTAGATTTTGGGGGAACACTGAAGCTTTCTTT
cdr3_aa: CSARFWGNTEAFF

j_call: TRBJ2-4
cdr3_length: 14
d_call: NA
v_call: TRBV7-8
clone_size: many
cdr3_nt: TGTGCCAGCAGCTCCCCTCGGGGGAGTGACATTCAGTACTTC
cdr3_aa: CASSSPRGSDIQYF

j_call: TRBJ2-5
cdr3_length: 18
d_call: TRBD2
v_call: TRBV20-1
clone_size: NA
cdr3_nt: TGCAGTGCTAGTCTTGGGTTGCCCCTAGCGGGATTCTGGGAGACCCAGTACTTC
cdr3_aa: CSASLGLPLAGFWETQYF

j_call: TRBJ2-5
cdr3_length: 15
d_call: TRBD2
v_call: TRBV12-3/TRBV12-4
clone_size: many
cdr3_nt: TGTGCCAGCAGCCCTGGGACTAGCGGGGGGAAGACCCAGTACTTC
cdr3_aa: CASSPGTSGGKTQYF

j_call: TRBJ1-2
cdr3_length: 14
d_call: NA
v_call: TRBV18
clone_size: many
cdr3_nt: TGTGCCAGCTCACGACCCCCGGACAGCTATGGCTACACCTTC
cdr3_aa: CASSRPPDSYGYTF

j_call: TRBJ1-2
cdr3_length: 13
d_call: NA
v_call: TRBV12-3/TRBV12-4
clone_size: many
cdr3_nt: TGTGCCAGCAGTTTAGGCAGAAACTATGGCTACACCTTC
cdr3_aa: CASSLGRNYGYTF

j_call: TRBJ2-7
cdr3_length: 14
d_call: TRBD1
v_call: TRBV7-2
clone_size: many
cdr3_nt: TGTGCCAGCAGCTTTCAGGGGGCACTGGTCGAGCAGTACTTC
cdr3_aa: CASSFQGALVEQYF

j_call: TRBJ2-7
cdr3_length: 14
d_call: TRBD1
v_call: TRBV27
clone_size: NA
cdr3_nt: TGTGCCAGCAGGAAGAGGGACAGTGGCTACGAGCAGTACTTC
cdr3_aa: CASRKRDSGYEQYF

j_call: TRBJ2-5
cdr3_length: 14
d_call: NA
v_call: TRBV12-3/TRBV12-4
clone_size: many
cdr3_nt: TGTGCCAGCAGTTTTGGCCCGTACCAAGAGACCCAGTACTTC
cdr3_aa: CASSFGPYQETQYF

j_call: TRBJ2-5
cdr3_length: 14
d_call: NA
v_call: TRBV6-1
clone_size: NA
cdr3_nt: TGTGCCAGCAGTGAAATGGGCAGGGAAGAGACCCAGTACTTC
cdr3_aa: CASSEMGREETQYF

j_call: TRBJ2-7
cdr3_length: 15
d_call: TRBD2
v_call: TRBV29-1
clone_size: many
cdr3_nt: TGCAGCGTGGGAGCTGGACTAGCGGGAGTTTACGAGCAGTACTTC
cdr3_aa: CSVGAGLAGVYEQYF

j_call: TRBJ1-6
cdr3_length: 13
d_call: NA
v_call: TRBV30
clone_size: NA
cdr3_nt: TGTGCCTGGAGGACGGGGGGAAGGTCACCCCTCCACTTT
cdr3_aa: CAWRTGGRSPLHF

j_call: TRBJ1-1
cdr3_length: 12
d_call: TRBD1
v_call: TRBV10-3
clone_size: NA
cdr3_nt: TGTGCCACCAGGGGGGAGAACACTGAAGCTTTCTTT
cdr3_aa: CATRGENTEAFF

j_call: TRBJ2-2
cdr3_length: 13
d_call: NA
v_call: TRBV12-3/TRBV12-4
clone_size: NA
cdr3_nt: TGTGCCAGCAGCCCTGGTCGGGCCGGGGAGCTGTTTTTT
cdr3_aa: CASSPGRAGELFF

j_call: TRBJ2-1
cdr3_length: 15
d_call: NA
v_call: TRBV25-1
clone_size: many
cdr3_nt: TGTGCCAGCAGTGAAGAAACCCCCAAAGGGCTTGAGCAGTTCTTC
cdr3_aa: CASSEETPKGLEQFF

j_call: TRBJ2-2
cdr3_length: 15
d_call: TRBD2
v_call: TRBV10-1
clone_size: many
cdr3_nt: TGCGCCAGCAGTGATGGGCGGGAGCCTATCGGGGAGCTGTTTTTT
cdr3_aa: CASSDGREPIGELFF

j_call: TRBJ2-5
cdr3_length: 14
d_call: NA
v_call: TRBV12-3/TRBV12-4
clone_size: few
cdr3_nt: TGTGCCAGCACCCTGGGGGCCCTCCAAGAGACCCAGTACTTC
cdr3_aa: CASTLGALQETQYF

j_call: TRBJ2-7
cdr3_length: 15
d_call: TRBD1
v_call: TRBV6-5
clone_size: many
cdr3_nt: TGTGCCAGCAGTTACTTCGGGACAGGGCTTTACGAGCAGTACTTC
cdr3_aa: CASSYFGTGLYEQYF

j_call: TRBJ1-2
cdr3_length: 14
d_call: NA
v_call: TRBV6-2/TRBV6-3
clone_size: many
cdr3_nt: TGTGCCAGCAGTTACGATGTAACAGGTTACGGCTACACCTTC
cdr3_aa: CASSYDVTGYGYTF

j_call: TRBJ1-2
cdr3_length: 12
d_call: TRBD1
v_call: TRBV7-9
clone_size: many
cdr3_nt: TGTGCCAGCAGCCCCCGACAGGGAGGAGGCACCTTC
cdr3_aa: CASSPRQGGGTF

j_call: TRBJ2-3
cdr3_length: 14
d_call: NA
v_call: TRBV12-3/TRBV12-4
clone_size: many
cdr3_nt: TGTGCCAGCAGTTTGCGGTCTAGCACAGATACGCAGTATTTT
cdr3_aa: CASSLRSSTDTQYF

j_call: TRBJ1-2
cdr3_length: 14
d_call: NA
v_call: TRBV6-5
clone_size: many
cdr3_nt: TGTGCCAGCAGTAGTATAGGGCGGTTCTATGGCTACACCTTC
cdr3_aa: CASSSIGRFYGYTF

j_call: TRBJ2-5
cdr3_length: 16
d_call: TRBD1
v_call: TRBV5-5
clone_size: many
cdr3_nt: TGTGCCAGCAGCCCTCGGACAGGAAAGAATGAAGAGACCCAGTACTTC
cdr3_aa: CASSPRTGKNEETQYF

j_call: TRBJ2-7
cdr3_length: 13
d_call: TRBD2
v_call: TRBV6-5
clone_size: NA
cdr3_nt: TGTGCCAGCAGCTTAGCGGGTACCACGGGGCAGTACTTC
cdr3_aa: CASSLAGTTGQYF

j_call: TRBJ2-2
cdr3_length: 12
d_call: NA
v_call: TRBV12-3/TRBV12-4
clone_size: few
cdr3_nt: TGTGCCAGCAGTTTTTTGAGCAGGGAGCTGTTTTTT
cdr3_aa: CASSFLSRELFF

j_call: TRBJ2-5
cdr3_length: 17
d_call: NA
v_call: TRBV24-1
clone_size: NA
cdr3_nt: TGTGCCACCAGTGTATTGCAAAGGGACGGGTATACGGAGACCCAGTACTTC
cdr3_aa: CATSVLQRDGYTETQYF